Presented here are 21 T cell receptor beta chains from one specimen sequenced in a study of blood T cell repertoires in COVID-19 (dated by TCRdb to 2018 to 2021). The library came from the immunoSEQ multiplex PCR assay. What TCRdb holds here is the immuneACCESS table cut down to in-frame rearrangements. Part of the clones is not present; checked against another copy, under half of the missing clones reflect an unresolved V gene, and the others are unexplained. This sample lists roughly 350,000 clones; more than 75% were detected once. The top ten clonotypes cover around 6% of the sample. Sequencing used peripheral blood. These receptors were collected from a woman in her fifties or sixties with COVID-19, enrolled during active disease.

The CDR3 DNA reads as TGTGCCAGCAGTTTAGGGGGACTAGCGGGAAGTGATACGCAGTATTTT. Protein product: CASSLGGLAGSDTQYF. The V call is TRBV27, the J call TRBJ2-3; TRBD2 agrees at 13 bases. The CDR3 sequence is 16 residues long. From germline, CDR1 is MNHEY and CDR2 SMNVEV (reference sequence). Trimming removed 2 bases from V and 6 bases from J; junction bases left unmatched: 5.

V gene TRBV6-4 combines with J gene TRBJ1-2, with D unclear. V was cut by 3 bases and J by 8 bases, with 16 bases left in between. The CDR3 runs 14 residues. CDR1 and CDR2 from the germline V gene are MRHNA and SNTAGT. In nucleotides, the CDR3 is TGTGCCAGCAGTGATACTCCGGGGAGAGAGGGCTACACCTTC. This encodes CASSDTPGREGYTF.

This clone was recorded once. J is TRBJ1-1 and V is TRBV30; D might be TRBD1 (5 bases). Trimming stripped 1 base from V and 11 bases from J, with 17 bases between. The CDR3 extends over 13 amino acids. Per germline, CDR1 GTSNPN and CDR2 SVGIG (reference sequence). The CDR3 DNA reads as TGTGCCTGGAGTGACAGGACGTCTGGCAATGCTTTCTTT. It yields the protein CAWSDRTSGNAFF.

In this sample, this clone turned up once. The V and J genes are TRBV10-2 and TRBJ2-1; 8 nucleotides agree with TRBD2. With 7 bases clipped from V and 7 bases from J, the junction kept 6 bases outside the gene matches. The CDR3 runs to 13 residues. Germline V lookup: CDR1 WSHSY, CDR2 SAAADI. CDR3 bases: TGCGCCAGCACCGGGAGGGTGTCAAATGAGCAGTTCTTC. Its protein product is CASTGRVSNEQFF.

The gene calls are TRBV12-5 and TRBJ1-1; 8 nucleotides line up with TRBD1. V lost 10 bases and J lost 1; bases outside the gene matches: 17. Germline CDR1 is LGHNT and CDR2 is FRNRAP. The CDR3 consists of 17 residues. The CDR3 DNA is TGTGCTACCGCCTTACAGCCAGGGGGCGAGCCGAACACTGAAGCTTTCTTT. Its protein is CATALQPGGEPNTEAFF. The complete variable domain, with remaining parts taken from reference TRBV12-5 and TRBJ1-1, reads DARVTQTPRHKVTEMGQEVTMRCQPILGHNTVFWYRQTMMQGLELLAYFRNRAPLDDSGMPKDRFSAEMPDATLATLKIQPSEPRDSAVYFCATALQPGGEPNTEAFFGQGTRLTVV.

The chain combines TRBV3-1 (or the pseudogene TRBV3-2) with TRBJ1-1; D unresolved. V lost 0 bases and J 3 bases, leaving 5 bases between the germline ends. Per the germline V gene, CDR1 is LGHDT and CDR2 is YNNKEL (reference sequence). This CDR3 spans 13 amino acids. CDR3 coding DNA: TGTGCCAGCAGCCAAGAGAGGTACACTGAAGCTTTCTTT. As protein: CASSQERYTEAFF.

The chain links TRBV7-3 to TRBJ1-2; possible D gene TRBD1, 5 bases. Trimming shortened V by 1 base and J by 4 bases, and 7 bases separated the two germline ends. CDR1 is SGHTA and CDR2 is FQGTGA in the germline V gene. This CDR3 region has 13 residues. The CDR3 DNA sequence: TGTGCCAGCAGCTTAATGGGGGGCTATGGCTACACCTTC. Its translation: CASSLMGGYGYTF.

The chain joins TRBV12-2 to TRBJ1-1. TRBV12-2 is flagged as a pseudogene. The CDR3 spans 13 residues. CDR3 protein: CASRSPRGTEAFF. The CDR3, as DNA: TGTGCAAGTCGCTCCCCTCGGGGGACTGAAGCTTTCTTT.

This clone has more than one count but fewer than ten. The chain recombines TRBV3-1 (or the pseudogene TRBV3-2) with TRBJ2-7; TRBD1 matches 12 bases. The CDR3 is 14 amino acids. Germline CDR1 is LGHDT and CDR2 is YNNKEL (reference sequence). The V gene end was trimmed by 4 bases and the J gene end by 5 bases; junction bases not matched to a gene: 3. This chain's CDR3 is CASSPGTGGNEQYF. As DNA, the CDR3 is TGTGCCAGCAGCCCCGGGACAGGGGGCAACGAGCAGTACTTC.

This clone came up a few times. The chain is built from TRBV29-1 and TRBJ2-2; no definite D call. The CDR3 consists of 15 residues. The germline V and J ends were trimmed by 4 bases and 0 bases, with 12 bases remaining between them. Looked up from germline, CDR1 is SQVTM and CDR2 is ANQGSEA. The DNA for the CDR3 is TGCAGCGTTGTTCTTGTATCGGCGAACACCGGGGAGCTGTTTTTT. Translated: CSVVLVSANTGELFF.

V gene TRBV18 combines with J gene TRBJ2-7; D ambiguous. The germline V gene encodes CDR1 KGHSH and CDR2 LQKENI. The CDR3 runs 13 residues. Trimming took off 0 bases at V and 0 bases at J, with 3 bases between the two ends. The CDR3, as DNA: TGTGCCAGCTCACCACCGTACTCCTACGAGCAGTACTTC. Its translation: CASSPPYSYEQYF.

The sample holds one count of this clone. The rearrangement links TRBV7-6 to TRBJ2-7, with D unresolved. V was trimmed by 1 base and J by 0 bases, leaving 10 bases between them. From germline, CDR1 is SGHVS and CDR2 FNYEAQ. The CDR3 has 15 amino acids. CDR3 DNA sequence: TGTGCCAGCAGCTTAGGCGTCGGAGTCTCCTACGAGCAGTACTTC. Protein: CASSLGVGVSYEQYF.

The V and J genes are TRBV4-1 and TRBJ1-1; maybe TRBD1 (5 bases). CDR1 and CDR2 from the germline V gene are MGHRA and YSYEKL. The CDR3 covers 15 residues. With 1 base removed from V and 4 bases from J, the gap between germline ends came to 13 bases. The CDR3 DNA reads TGCGCCAGCAGCCAAGCAAAAACAGGAATCACTGAAGCTTTCTTT. Translation: CASSQAKTGITEAFF.

This chain joins TRBV7-2 and TRBJ2-7; no firm D call. CDR3 length: 11 amino acids. Germline CDR1 SGHTA, CDR2 FQGNSA. The V end lost 4 bases, the J end lost 3 bases, and 4 bases lay between the germline ends. For the CDR3, the DNA is TGTGCCAGCAGCTCTCTCTACGAGCAGTACTTC. Its translation is CASSSLYEQYF.

The genes are TRBV4-2 and TRBJ1-4, with TRBD1 identical over 7 bases. This CDR3 spans 19 amino acids. V was clipped by 0 bases and J by 3 bases; unmatched bases: 13. Germline CDR1 LGHNA, CDR2 YNFKEQ. CDR3 sequence (DNA): TGTGCCAGCAGCCAAGATGAACTGTCTTGGACAGGACCTAATGAAAAACTGTTTTTT. Its translation: CASSQDELSWTGPNEKLFF.

This clone was seen a handful of times. The sample contains more than one DNA sequence encoding this CDR3. The rearrangement links TRBV19 to TRBJ1-6, with no clear D. Looked up from germline, CDR1 is LNHDA and CDR2 is SQIVND (reference sequence). V dropped 7 bases and J dropped 0 bases, with 7 bases sitting between them. The CDR3 loop spans 14 amino acids. CDR3 amino acids: CASTPSSYNSPLHF. DNA of the CDR3: TGTGCCAGTACTCCCAGCTCCTATAATTCACCCCTCCACTTT.

The CDR3 DNA reads as TGTGCCAGTAGTATAGACCCGGTTAACACTGAAGCTTTCTTT. Its protein product is CASSIDPVNTEAFF. The rearrangement uses TRBV19 and TRBJ1-1, with D hard to call. Per germline, CDR1 LNHDA and CDR2 SQIVND (reference sequence). V gave up 0 bases and J gave up 2 bases, with 7 bases separating them. The CDR3 runs 14 residues.

This clone was found a few times. The chain combines TRBV3-1 (or the pseudogene TRBV3-2) with TRBJ1-1; 9 bases agree with TRBD1. The trim removed 4 bases at V and 3 bases at J, leaving 3 bases unmatched. Germline V gene lookup returns CDR1 LGHDT and CDR2 YNNKEL (reference sequence). This CDR3 has 14 residues. CDR3 DNA sequence: TGTGCCAGCAGCCCCTGGACAGGGGACACTGAAGCTTTCTTT. It yields the protein CASSPWTGDTEAFF.

This chain uses TRBV21-1 with TRBJ2-1; TRBD1 is the table's D call, not checked against the DNA. TRBV21-1 is listed as a pseudogene. The CDR3 contains 17 residues. CDR3 DNA sequence: TGTGCCAGCAGCTCAAGTGGGTTGACACCCCAACTCAATGAGCAGTTCTTC. Protein sequence: CASSSSGLTPQLNEQFF.

The chain is built from TRBV2 and TRBJ2-7; weak D call: TRBD2 (5 bases). Germline V gene lookup returns CDR1 SNHLY and CDR2 FYNNEI. The length of the CDR3 is 12 residues. Trimming cost V 9 bases and J 2 bases, with 11 bases left between them. The CDR3 DNA reads as TGTGCCAGTAGGGTGAGGGCCTACGAGCAGTACTTC. Protein product: CASRVRAYEQYF.

This CDR3 reads CASSLQGYNSPLHF. CDR3 coding DNA: TGTGCCAGCAGTCTACAGGGGTATAATTCACCCCTCCACTTT. V usage is TRBV6-5 and J usage is TRBJ1-6; 7 nucleotides agree with TRBD1. Trimming removed 5 bases from V and 4 bases from J; junction bases left unmatched: 2. The V gene's germline CDR1 is MNHEY and CDR2 SVGAGI. The CDR3 totals 14 residues.